What follows is one T cell receptor beta chain and its context. No cognate antigen has been identified for it. No much larger clone exists at a distance of one base, and base qualities are not known. The record originates from a study of T cell responses to AZD1222 COVID-19 vaccine (dated by TCRdb to about 2021). Looking at the study overall: TCR sequencing was performed for some 250 trial participants, of whom about 200 were given two doses of AZD1222 and some 26 were given two doses of MenACWY control vaccine. Trial participants were enrolled into age subgroups of 18-55, 56-69 and 70-plus years, which contained 148, 28 and 57 TCR-sequenced participants, respectively. What the work shows at the level of the full study, not this receptor alone: Conclusions about previously exposed vaccinees are limited, since just 6 or 7 AZD1222 recipients were seropositive for SARS-CoV-2 at baseline. In the small 56-69-year group, the increase in depth fell short of significance, most likely because of low power. Participants were mostly white British, with more females than males. The authors suggested clonal diversity may have been underestimated. After two AZD1222 doses, both the breadth and the depth of spike-specific TCRs were significantly higher than at day 0 and than in MenACWY recipients. No day 14 peak-response samples were available, so repertoires were characterized only after the peak T cell response. Vaccine-associated CD4 TCRs spanned the whole spike protein, with dominant responses in regions 160-218 and 743-854. Nearly half of unique spike-specific TCRs reportedly recognized epitopes outside regions mutated in the B.1.351 and B.1.1.7 variants.

The CDR3 regions of human TCRbeta chains were analyzed by immunosequencing. For the original study's pipeline: Repertoire TCRs were matched against a reference library of SARS-CoV-2-specific TCRs generated with the MIRA antigen-specificity platform. Breadth meant the fraction of unique TCRs that were SARS-CoV-2-associated, whereas depth meant the fraction of total T cells that were SARS-CoV-2-associated. Using the MIRA data, each spike-specific TCR was mapped to the spike region that the TCR reacts to and placed in a CD4 or CD8 class. Log10-transformed breadth and depth values were compared by one-way ANOVA with Sidak's multiple comparisons tests. TCRdb provides this immuneACCESS table in a form limited to in-frame rearrangements. Some clones are lacking; in checked studies, under half of them reflect an unresolved V gene, and why the rest are absent is not known. D and trimming were read from the DNA, whereas the V and J calls and clone size are those reported in that table. Across this sample there are more than 70,000 clones, with nearly 90% seen only once. The ten largest clones add up to more than 4.5% of the sample.

The label giving this sample's time point can be read as: baseline before first vaccination. Per the publication, the treatment or condition label means: meningococcal conjugate vaccine given as trial control. The vaccinee samples were drawn from two UK trials, COV001 and COV002, one of which was a single-blind randomized controlled phase 2/3 trial testing AZD1222 (ChAdOx1 nCoV-19) in healthy adults. For TCRbeta chain sequencing, PBMC samples from trial participants were taken at day 0 and at day 28 after the second dose. According to the germline V gene, CDR1 reads MNHEY and CDR2 reads SVGAGI. The junction shows trimming of 6 bases on V and 0 bases on J, plus 8 bases between the germline ends. Counted from cysteine to phenylalanine, this CDR3 has 13 amino acids. The read is trimmed to its CDR3 DNA, 39 bases read in frame from base 1.

The specimen comprised peripheral blood, sampled on day 0 of MenACWY control vaccination. The sequence is built from TRBV6-5 and TRBJ1-2, with the identity of the D gene unclear. This TCR was recovered from an adult in good health. DNA sequence: TGTGCCAGCAGCCCAGGTCCTAACTATGGCTACACCTTC. Its protein is CASSPGPNYGYTF.